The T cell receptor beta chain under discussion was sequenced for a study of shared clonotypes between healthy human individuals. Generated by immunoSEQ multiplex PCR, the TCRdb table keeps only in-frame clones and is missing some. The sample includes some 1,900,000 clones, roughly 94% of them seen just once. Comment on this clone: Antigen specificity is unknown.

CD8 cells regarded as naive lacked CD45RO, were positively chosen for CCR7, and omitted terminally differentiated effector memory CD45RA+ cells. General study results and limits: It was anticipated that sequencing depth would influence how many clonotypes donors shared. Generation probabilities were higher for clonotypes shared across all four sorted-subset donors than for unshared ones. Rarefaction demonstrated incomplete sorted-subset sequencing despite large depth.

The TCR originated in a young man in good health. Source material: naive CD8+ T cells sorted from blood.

Here the CDR3 DNA reads TGTGCTAGTGGTTCTAACGACCCAACAACGGAAAAACTGTTTTTT. Protein sequence: CASGSNDPTTEKLFF. This chain joins TRBV12-5 and TRBJ1-4; no firm D call. Per the germline V gene, CDR1 is LGHNT and CDR2 is FRNRAP. This CDR3 is 15 amino acids long. Trimming left V 4 bases short and J 8 bases short, with 17 bases between.